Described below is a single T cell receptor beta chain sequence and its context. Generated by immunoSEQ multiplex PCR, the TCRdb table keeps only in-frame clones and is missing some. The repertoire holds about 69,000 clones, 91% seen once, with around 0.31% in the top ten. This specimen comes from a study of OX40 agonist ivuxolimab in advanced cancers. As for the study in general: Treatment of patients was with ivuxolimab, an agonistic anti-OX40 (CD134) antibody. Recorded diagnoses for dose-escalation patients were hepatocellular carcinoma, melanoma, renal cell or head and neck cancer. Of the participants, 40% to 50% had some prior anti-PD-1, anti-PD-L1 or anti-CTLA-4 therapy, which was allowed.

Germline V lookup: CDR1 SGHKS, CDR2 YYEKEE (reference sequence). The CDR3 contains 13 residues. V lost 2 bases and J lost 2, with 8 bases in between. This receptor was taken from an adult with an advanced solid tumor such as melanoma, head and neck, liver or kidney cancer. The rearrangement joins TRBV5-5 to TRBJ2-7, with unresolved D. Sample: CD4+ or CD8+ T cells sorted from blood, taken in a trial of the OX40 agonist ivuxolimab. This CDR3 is CASSLAVTYEQYF. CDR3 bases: TGTGCCAGCAGCTTAGCAGTAACCTACGAGCAGTACTTC.